These 2 T cell receptor beta chains were all obtained from the same sample, sequenced in a study of T cells in Graves' hyperthyroidism and ophthalmopathy. Researchers took RNA transcripts and amplified the TCR beta CDR3 regions from them. In the first-round RT-PCR of the TCR CDR3, the HTBI primer set was used. TCRdb itself ran the multiplex PCR reads through MiXCR, one entry per CDR3 protein. The sample comprises a few hundred thousand distinct CDR3 sequences, about half of which are singletons, and under 20% rests with the top ten. The sample consisted of peripheral blood or thyroid tissue (not recorded which). Source of these receptors: an adult woman with Graves' disease, either hyperthyroidism or ophthalmopathy (not recorded which).

The V gene is TRBV7-9, the J gene TRBJ2-7; no firm D call. CDR3 length: 17 amino acids. Trimming took off 5 bases at V and 3 bases at J, with 23 bases between the two ends. In germline, CDR1 is SEHNR, CDR2 FQNEAQ (reference sequence). The CDR3 DNA reads TGTGCCAGCAGCCTAACCCCCTTTCAGGAAAAAATCTACGAGCAGTACTTC. This encodes CASSLTPFQEKIYEQYF.

On this clonotype itself: This sequence may be a read error, since a much larger clone differs from it by one base. This chain uses TRBV7-8 with TRBJ1-2, with a possible D match to TRBD1 (5 bases). CDR3 size: 14 residues. Germline V gene sequence: CDR1 SGHVS, CDR2 FQNEAQ. In nucleotides, the CDR3 is TGTGCCAGCGGCTTGGGACGGGGAGTCCATGGCTACACCTTC. Its translation is CASGLGRGVHGYTF.